What follows are 32 T cell receptor beta chains derived from one specimen sequenced in a study of CD8 T cells in ankylosing spondylitis. Using its own MiXCR run on the 5' RACE reads, TCRdb lists one record per CDR3 protein. Seen here are 150,000 to 200,000 distinct CDR3 sequences, about an eighth observed once, and the top ten hold roughly 11%. Sequencing was performed on blood, either unsorted or a sorted T cell fraction (not recorded which). Receptor source: a female donor with ankylosing spondylitis or in good health (not recorded which).

J is TRBJ2-7 and V is TRBV12-3 or TRBV12-4, with 7 bases identical to TRBD1. The CDR3 sequence is 16 residues long. V lost 5 bases, J lost 1 base, and 11 bases stayed unmatched. CDR3 bases: TGTGCCAGCAGTCCCCGGACAGGCAGGGTATCCTACGAGCAGTACTTC. Its translation is CASSPRTGRVSYEQYF.

The V gene is TRBV6-2 or TRBV6-3, the J gene TRBJ2-1; 8 nucleotides line up with TRBD2. The V gene's germline CDR1 is MNHEY and CDR2 SVGEGT. The length of the CDR3 is 14 residues. V shed 7 bases and J 5 bases; nucleotides not matched to a gene: 7. CDR3 protein: CASTRTSSNNEQFF. The DNA for the CDR3 is TGTGCCAGCACTAGGACTAGCAGTAACAATGAGCAGTTCTTC.

This clonotype was counted many times. This chain uses TRBV7-2 with TRBJ2-2, with D unresolved. This CDR3 has 13 amino acids. Trimming took 4 bases from V and 2 from J, leaving 5 bases between them. Germline loops: CDR1 SGHTA, CDR2 FQGNSA. CDR3 in amino acids: CASSSPNTGELFF. The CDR3 DNA follows: TGTGCCAGCAGCTCCCCAAACACCGGGGAGCTGTTTTTT.

This clonotype showed up many times. The chain joins TRBV5-5 to TRBJ2-3, with D hard to call. CDR1 and CDR2 from the germline V gene are SGHKS and YYEKEE (reference sequence). The CDR3 loop spans 14 amino acids. Deletions cut 0 bases from V and 4 bases from J, with 9 bases between. For the CDR3, the DNA is TGTGCCAGCAGCTTGGAAGGACCGCCAGATACGCAGTATTTT. This encodes CASSLEGPPDTQYF.

This clonotype has ten or more counts. J is TRBJ2-1 and V is TRBV12-5, with 8 bases aligning to TRBD2. CDR3 length: 14 residues. V was clipped by 4 bases and J by 2 bases; unmatched bases: 1. CDR1 is LGHNT and CDR2 is FRNRAP in the germline V gene. This CDR3 is CASGSGLAYNEQFF. CDR3 nucleotides: TGTGCTAGTGGTTCGGGACTAGCCTACAATGAGCAGTTCTTC.

This clonotype has a count of ten or more. This chain uses TRBV27 with TRBJ2-1; 8 nucleotides match TRBD2. Germline assignment: CDR1 MNHEY and CDR2 SMNVEV (reference sequence). Trimming at V came to 4 bases and at J to 0 bases, leaving 8 bases not matched to a gene. The CDR3 covers 17 residues. The CDR3 nucleotides are TGTGCCAGCAGTTCACTAGCGGCGGATAGCTCCTACAATGAGCAGTTCTTC. Encoded protein: CASSSLAADSSYNEQFF.

The chain carries TRBV5-1 and TRBJ2-7; no reliable D call. The CDR3 loop spans 14 amino acids. Germline CDR1 is SGHRS and CDR2 is YFSETQ. Trimming shortened V by 1 base and J by 3 bases, and 11 bases separated the two germline ends. This CDR3 reads CASSLTTKGYEQYF. In DNA form, the CDR3 reads TGCGCCAGCAGCTTGACGACAAAGGGCTACGAGCAGTACTTC.

The chain recombines TRBV9 with TRBJ2-1, with D possibly called TRBD1 or TRBD2 (6 bases each). V gave up 0 bases and J gave up 9 bases, with 13 bases separating them. The CDR3 totals 14 residues. The germline V gene has CDR1 SGDLS and CDR2 YYNGEE. The CDR3 loop reads CASSVGVGGTEQFF. The CDR3 nucleotides are TGTGCCAGCAGCGTAGGGGTAGGGGGGACTGAGCAGTTCTTC.

At least ten counts were recorded for this clonotype. The V and J genes are TRBV12-3 or TRBV12-4 and TRBJ2-3, with 9 bases fitting TRBD2. Losses at the gene ends were 6 bases for V and 3 bases for J; bases not matched to a gene: 4. The CDR3 consists of 14 residues. The CDR3 DNA sequence: TGTGCCAGCAGCGGACTAGCGACTACAGATACGCAGTATTTT. Translating gives CASSGLATTDTQYF.

This clonotype was recorded many times. The chain is built from TRBV2 and TRBJ1-2; possibly TRBD1 for D (6 bases). This CDR3 comprises 14 residues. The germline V and J ends were trimmed by 9 bases and 3 bases, with 17 bases remaining between them. In germline, CDR1 is SNHLY, CDR2 FYNNEI. In DNA, the CDR3 is TGTGCCAGTCTCCCACCGGACAGCTACTATGGCTACACCTTC. Translation: CASLPPDSYYGYTF.

This clonotype was counted only a few times. The chain couples TRBV19 to TRBJ2-7; TRBD2 agrees at 8 bases. The CDR3 is 16 residues long. CDR1 is LNHDA, CDR2 SQIVND, per germline (reference sequence). Trimming removed 1 base from V and 4 bases from J; junction bases left unmatched: 9. In nucleotides, the CDR3 is TGTGCCAGTAGTATAGCTCTTGGCGGGAGGATGTACGAGCAGTACTTC. This encodes CASSIALGGRMYEQYF.

This clonotype was detected a few times. The CDR3 coding sequence is TGCAGTGCTAGCACCAGCGCTAGCTACAATGAGCAGTTCTTC. This gives the protein CSASTSASYNEQFF. V usage is TRBV20-1 and J usage is TRBJ2-1, with no clear D. The V end lost 3 bases, the J end lost 3 bases, and 12 bases lay between the germline ends. The CDR3 runs to 14 residues. The germline CDR1 and CDR2 sequences are DFQATT and SNEGSKA (reference sequence).

V and J are TRBV28 and TRBJ2-5; TRBD2 agrees at 16 bases. This CDR3 has 17 amino acids. The germline V gene has CDR1 MDHEN and CDR2 SYDVKM. The V and J ends lost 6 bases and 6 bases, in that order; junction bases with no gene match: 10. In DNA form, the CDR3 reads TGTGCCAGCAGACTGGGACTAGCGGGAGGGATAGGAAAGACCCAGTACTTC. Amino acid sequence: CASRLGLAGGIGKTQYF.

The chain is built from TRBV20-1 and TRBJ2-1; no clear D. The CDR3 covers 14 residues. Per the germline V gene, CDR1 is DFQATT and CDR2 is SNEGSKA (reference sequence). Trimming cost V 0 bases and J 8 bases, with 14 bases left between them. CDR3 nucleotides: TGCAGTGCTAGAGATCGTGACGGATGGGATGAGCAGTTCTTC. Residues: CSARDRDGWDEQFF.

The sample holds many counts of this clonotype. The chain uses TRBV28 and TRBJ1-5, with D possibly matching TRBD1 (5 bases). There are 14 residues in the CDR3. Germline loops: CDR1 MDHEN, CDR2 SYDVKM. V was shortened by 1 base and J by 1 base, with 5 bases between the two germline ends. CDR3 DNA: TGTGCCAGCAGTTTATACAGGAGCAATCAGCCCCAGCATTTT. This sequence encodes CASSLYRSNQPQHF.

There are a few counts of this clonotype. The V and J genes are TRBV20-1 and TRBJ2-2, with D possibly called TRBD1 or TRBD2 (6 bases each). Germline V lookup: CDR1 DFQATT, CDR2 SNEGSKA (reference sequence). The CDR3 has 16 amino acids. Deletions cut 3 bases from V and 0 bases from J, with 14 bases between. CDR3: CSASNLGGANTGELFF. The CDR3, as DNA: TGCAGTGCTAGTAATCTCGGGGGCGCGAACACCGGGGAGCTGTTTTTT.

There are many counts of this clonotype. J is TRBJ1-6 and V is TRBV12-3 or TRBV12-4; 8 bases are shared with TRBD1. CDR3 length equals 13 residues. The J segment lost 7 bases and the V segment lost 6 bases, leaving 2 bases of the junction unmatched. The DNA of the CDR3 is TGTGCCAGCAGGGACAGGGACAATTCACCCCTCCACTTT. As protein: CASRDRDNSPLHF.

Many counts were recorded for this clonotype. V and J are TRBV5-1 and TRBJ1-1; D not resolved. The CDR3 runs 13 residues. V lost 2 bases, J lost 0 bases, and 5 bases lay in between. The germline CDR1 and CDR2 sequences are SGHRS and YFSETQ. The CDR3 DNA sequence: TGCGCCAGCAGCTTTGAAATGAACACTGAAGCTTTCTTT. Its protein is CASSFEMNTEAFF.

This clonotype was recorded at least ten times. The rearrangement uses TRBV11-2 and TRBJ2-7; D call uncertain. V was trimmed by 4 bases and J by 4 bases, leaving 17 bases between them. The CDR3 contains 15 residues. The germline gives CDR1 SGHAT, CDR2 FQNNGV. The CDR3 DNA follows: TGTGCCAGCAGCTCCCACCGAACCGGTTTATACGAGCAGTACTTC. This sequence encodes CASSSHRTGLYEQYF.

This clonotype was recorded once. V and J are TRBV11-2 and TRBJ2-1; D possibly corresponds to TRBD2 (5 bases). CDR1 is SGHAT and CDR2 is FQNNGV in the germline V gene. The CDR3 covers 14 residues. Trimming took 3 bases from V and 7 from J, leaving 13 bases between them. Here the CDR3 DNA reads TGTGCCAGCAGCTTGTTCAGGAGGAGGAATGAGCAGTTCTTC. It is translated as CASSLFRRRNEQFF.

This clonotype was detected only a few times. This chain joins TRBV28 and TRBJ2-7; D perhaps matches TRBD1 (6 bases). CDR3 length equals 14 residues. Germline CDR1 reads MDHEN; CDR2 reads SYDVKM. Deletions cut 7 bases from V and 3 bases from J, with 16 bases between. As DNA, the CDR3 is TGTGCCAGCACCTTGGGGCAGGGGATCTACGAGCAGTACTTC. Its protein product is CASTLGQGIYEQYF.

This chain uses TRBV20-1 with TRBJ2-7; 8 nucleotides line up with TRBD2. Germline CDR1 and CDR2: DFQATT and SNEGSKA (reference sequence). The length of the CDR3 is 17 residues. The J segment lost 3 bases and the V segment lost 4 bases, leaving 17 bases of the junction unmatched. The CDR3 sequence: CSANDVGGAGDSYEQYF. CDR3 nucleotide sequence: TGCAGTGCTAATGATGTTGGAGGAGCGGGAGATAGCTACGAGCAGTACTTC.

This clonotype was counted many times. J is TRBJ1-4 and V is TRBV7-2, with TRBD1 matching 9 bases. Unmatched junction bases numbered 7, after V lost 6 bases and J lost 8 bases. This CDR3 contains 14 residues. In germline, CDR1 is SGHTA, CDR2 FQGNSA. For the CDR3, the DNA is TGTGCCAGCAGAGGACAGGGGCTGGGGGAAAAACTGTTTTTT. This gives the protein CASRGQGLGEKLFF.

This clonotype was seen repeatedly, ten times or more. V gene TRBV6-2 or TRBV6-3 combines with J gene TRBJ2-7, with a possible D match to TRBD2 (6 bases). CDR1 MNHEY and CDR2 SVGEGT come from the germline V gene. The CDR3 has 15 amino acids. Deletions cut 5 bases from V and 7 bases from J, with 21 bases between. The CDR3 is CASSHPGSGVKEQYF. DNA for the CDR3: TGTGCCAGCAGTCACCCCGGATCGGGAGTGAAAGAGCAGTACTTC.

This clonotype was counted a few times. The chain combines TRBV9 with TRBJ2-6; tentative D call: TRBD1 (6 bases). The V and J ends lost 3 bases and 1 base respectively, with 11 bases between them. Germline CDR1 and CDR2: SGDLS and YYNGEE. This CDR3 has 16 amino acids. The CDR3 nucleotides are TGTGCCAGCAGCGACAGGGCGGTGTCTGGGGCCAACGTCCTGACTTTC. It translates to CASSDRAVSGANVLTF.

This clonotype was seen ten or more times. This chain connects TRBV6-5 to TRBJ2-7; D not certain. V lost 2 bases, J lost 7 bases, and 15 bases lay in between. Per the germline V gene, CDR1 is MNHEY and CDR2 is SVGAGI. The CDR3 consists of 14 residues. The CDR3 protein is CASSYLDGLGEQYF. The CDR3 coding sequence is TGTGCCAGCAGTTACCTGGACGGCTTAGGAGAGCAGTACTTC.

In the case of this clonotype: A much larger clone lies a single base off, so this may be a read error. This chain links TRBV10-3 with TRBJ2-1, with no clear D. The CDR3 is made up of 15 amino acids. Germline V gives CDR1 ENHRY, CDR2 SYGVKD. Here the CDR3 DNA reads TGTGCCACCAGTGAGGATATTAGCTCCTACAATGAGCAGTTCTTC. Its translation is CATSEDISSYNEQFF.

Note on this clonotype: This may stem from a read error, because a much larger clone lies one nucleotide away. This chain connects TRBV20-1 to TRBJ2-3, with a possible D match to TRBD2 (6 bases). Germline CDR1 reads DFQATT; CDR2 reads SNEGSKA (reference sequence). The CDR3 runs to 15 residues. Trimming removed 7 bases from V and 2 bases from J, with 19 bases in between. The CDR3 sequence: CSGQAPGELTDTQYF. CDR3 nucleotide sequence: TGCAGTGGCCAGGCCCCGGGGGAACTCACAGATACGCAGTATTTT.

This clonotype has at least ten counts. CDR3 loop: CASSSDDSYEQYF. CDR3 DNA: TGTGCCAGCAGCTCGGACGATTCCTACGAGCAGTACTTC. The V gene is TRBV7-2, the J gene TRBJ2-7; D gene ambiguous. The CDR3 totals 13 residues. Per germline, CDR1 SGHTA and CDR2 FQGNSA. Trimming stripped 4 bases from V and 1 base from J, with 8 bases between. The full variable domain, in which reference TRBV7-2 and TRBJ2-7 provide the parts outside the CDR3, is GAGVSQSPSNKVTEKGKDVELRCDPISGHTALYWYRQSLGQGLEFLIYFQGNSAPDKSGLPSDRFSAERTGGSVSTLTIQRTQQEDSAVYLCASSSDDSYEQYFGPGTRLTVT.

CDR3 in amino acids: CASGNKGATYGYTF. DNA for the CDR3: TGTGCCAGCGGAAACAAAGGGGCGACCTATGGCTACACCTTC. The V and J genes are TRBV7-2 and TRBJ1-2; a possible D gene is TRBD1 (5 bases). Looked up from germline, CDR1 is SGHTA and CDR2 is FQGNSA. The length of the CDR3 is 14 residues. The V gene lost 8 bases and the J gene lost 4 bases, with 17 bases spanning the gap.

There are many counts of this clonotype. The chain has TRBV5-1 and TRBJ2-1; D uncertain. Germline CDR1 SGHRS, CDR2 YFSETQ. V was shortened by 0 bases and J by 9 bases, with 10 bases between the two germline ends. The CDR3 totals 13 residues. The CDR3 protein is CASSLASGFEQFF. In nucleotides, the CDR3 is TGCGCCAGCAGCTTGGCCTCCGGCTTTGAGCAGTTCTTC.

This clonotype was counted many times. The chain employs TRBV12-3 or TRBV12-4 and TRBJ2-7, with D possibly being TRBD2 (5 bases). The ends were cut back, 6 bases at V and 7 bases at J, with 13 bases in the middle. There are 12 residues in the CDR3. The chain's CDR3 is CASSYYSGEQYF. CDR3 bases: TGTGCCAGCAGCTACTATTCGGGGGAGCAGTACTTC.